Listed below are T cell receptor beta chains from one sample, sequenced in a study of T cells in localized non-small cell lung cancer. Sequenced by immunoSEQ multiplex PCR; TCRdb stores in-frame clones only, minus some. This table has 23,000 or so clones, around 81% appearing once. The sample here was PBMCs, taken before any cancer treatment. The receptors were gathered from a man between 35 and 75 years old with stage II lung adenocarcinoma. The CDR3 runs from the conserved cysteine through the conserved F or W. D genes are given only for firm matches. Size is omitted from some rows. Given values are once, few, many or a class for expanded clones.

j_call v_call clone_size d_call cdr3_nt cdr3_aa
TRBJ2-7 TRBV19 NA TRBD1 TGTGCCAGTACTCAGCTAGGGGGCACCGAGCAGTACTTC CASTQLGGTEQYF
TRBJ2-7 TRBV11-2 NA NA TGTGCCAGCAGCTTGGGCTCCACCAGAGACGAGCAGTACTTC CASSLGSTRDEQYF
TRBJ1-2 TRBV6-1 NA NA TGTGCCAGCAGTGAAACCGGCCGGGGAGACTATGGCTACACCTTC CASSETGRGDYGYTF
TRBJ1-4 TRBV19 once NA TGTGCCAGTAGCGGAACAACTAATGAAAAACTGTTTTTT CASSGTTNEKLFF
TRBJ2-7 TRBV10-3 once NA TGTGCCATCCAAATATACGAAAGTTCCTACGAGCAGTACTTC CAIQIYESSYEQYF
TRBJ1-5 TRBV7-2 NA NA TGTGCCAGCAGCCGGGACCCCGGTCAGCCCCAGCATTTT CASSRDPGQPQHF
TRBJ2-7 TRBV6-4 NA TRBD2 TGTGCCAGCAGCAAAGGACTAGCTTGCTCCTACGAGCAGTACTTC CASSKGLACSYEQYF
TRBJ1-5 TRBV13 NA NA TGTGCCAGCAGCTTAGGATCCCAGCCCCAGCATTTT CASSLGSQPQHF
TRBJ2-1 TRBV27 NA NA TGTGCCAGCAGTTTGAGGACTAAAAATGAGCAGTTCTTC CASSLRTKNEQFF
TRBJ2-1 TRBV6-1 few NA TGTGCCGCCCCATTACGGGGCAATGAGCAGTTCTTC CAAPLRGNEQFF
TRBJ2-7 TRBV27 NA NA TGTGCCAGCAGTTCCCTCGGGAGTGAGTACGAGCAGTACTTC CASSSLGSEYEQYF
TRBJ1-1 TRBV9 NA NA TGTGCCAGCAGCGTAGATCTTACGATGGGCAGGGAAGTTTTCTTT CASSVDLTMGREVFF
TRBJ1-1 TRBV20-1 NA NA TGCAGTGCAACCGGGAACACTGAAGCTTTCTTT CSATGNTEAFF
TRBJ1-1 TRBV30 NA NA TGTGCCTGGAGTGTACTAGGGAAAGGGGAGGCTGAAGCTTTCTTT CAWSVLGKGEAEAFF
TRBJ2-3 TRBV7-9 NA TRBD2 TGTGCCAGCAGCTCACTAGCGGGGGACACAGATACGCAGTATTTT CASSSLAGDTDTQYF
TRBJ2-3 TRBV19 NA TRBD1 TGTGCCAGTAGTAGACGACAGGGGATGGGCACAGATACGCAGTATTTT CASSRRQGMGTDTQYF
TRBJ2-3 TRBV5-1 NA NA TGCGCCAGCAGCCGAGGGGGCACAGATACGCAGTATTTT CASSRGGTDTQYF
TRBJ1-2 TRBV6-1 NA NA TGTGCCAGCAGTGAAGCGCCGGTATTACGGGATGGCTACACCTTC CASSEAPVLRDGYTF
TRBJ2-6 TRBV7-3 once NA TGTGCCAGCAGCCCCCAGATCTCTGGGGCCAACGTCCTGACTTTC CASSPQISGANVLTF
TRBJ2-3 TRBV4-1 NA NA TGCGCCAGCAGCCAAGGGCCTGTGGCAGATACGCAGTATTTT CASSQGPVADTQYF
TRBJ2-5 TRBV7-9 NA TRBD2 TGTGCCAGCAGTTTCTTACCGGGACTAGCGGGAGGGTCCCCAGAGACCCAGTACTTC CASSFLPGLAGGSPETQYF
TRBJ2-1 TRBV7-2 NA TRBD1 TGTGCCAGCAGCGGACAGGTTACAGGTTACAATGAGCAGTTCTTC CASSGQVTGYNEQFF
TRBJ2-1 TRBV7-9 NA TRBD2 TGTGCCAGCAGCTTAGTTTTAGCTAGCGGGAGGTACAATGAGCAGTTCTTC CASSLVLASGRYNEQFF
TRBJ2-3 TRBV7-6 NA NA TGTGCCAGCAGCCCCCGAGGGGGAGCGGGAAGCACAGATACGCAGTATTTT CASSPRGGAGSTDTQYF
TRBJ1-1 TRBV11-2 NA NA TGTGCCAGCATCGATATGAACACTGAAGCTTTCTTT CASIDMNTEAFF
TRBJ2-2 TRBV7-6 NA NA TGTGCCAGCAGCTTAGCCGATGCGAACACCGGGGAGCTGTTTTTT CASSLADANTGELFF
TRBJ1-2 TRBV6-1 NA NA TGTGCCAGCCTCATCCGGGCCTCCAACTATGGCTACACCTTC CASLIRASNYGYTF
TRBJ1-1 TRBV18 NA NA TGTGCCAGCTCACCACCGAAGGGCGAAAGCACTGAAGCTTTCTTT CASSPPKGESTEAFF
TRBJ1-1 TRBV6-5 few NA TGTGCCAGCAGTTATTCCGACCTTAACACTGAAGCTTTCTTT CASSYSDLNTEAFF
TRBJ1-2 TRBV4-1 NA NA TGCGCCAGCAGCCGGTTGTCGACAGAACTTCTTAACTATGGCTACACCTTC CASSRLSTELLNYGYTF
TRBJ1-1 TRBV7-2 few TRBD1 TGTGCCAGCAGCTTCCGGACAGGGAGAGGGAACACTGAAGCTTTCTTT CASSFRTGRGNTEAFF
TRBJ1-2 TRBV6-5 NA TRBD1 TGTGCCAGCCTAGCGGGAGGGGCAGGGGGCTATGGCTACACCTTC CASLAGGAGGYGYTF
TRBJ1-3 TRBV7-9 NA TRBD1 TGTGCCAGCAGCTCTGTACAGGGGAAGCGAAACACCATATATTTT CASSSVQGKRNTIYF
TRBJ1-1 TRBV7-9 NA NA TGTGCCAGCAGCTTAGCCGAAATTGAAGCTTTCTTT CASSLAEIEAFF
TRBJ2-1 TRBV7-3 NA TRBD2 TGTGCCAGCAGCCCCGCTAGCGGGAGTTATGAAAAGTTCTTC CASSPASGSYEKFF
TRBJ2-1 TRBV6-1 NA NA TGTGCCAGCAGTGAAAACCGGGACCAGCAGTTCTTC CASSENRDQQFF
TRBJ2-3 TRBV4-2 NA NA TGTGCCAGCAGCCAAGAAGCGGCAGATACGCAGTATTTT CASSQEAADTQYF
TRBJ1-1 TRBV6-1 NA NA TGTGCCAGCATGGTAAGGGGAGGAGAGACTGAAGCTTTCTTT CASMVRGGETEAFF
TRBJ1-2 TRBV2 NA TRBD1 TGTGCCAGCAGTATACAGGGGCCTAACTATGGCTACACCTTC CASSIQGPNYGYTF
TRBJ2-3 TRBV6-1 NA TRBD2 TGTGCCAGCAGCAAAGCGGGGACCCTAACAGATACGCAGTATTTT CASSKAGTLTDTQYF
TRBJ1-6 TRBV19 few NA TGTGCCAGTAGTATTCCGGGGTTTAATTCACCCCTCCACTTT CASSIPGFNSPLHF
TRBJ2-7 TRBV29-1 NA NA TGCAGCGTTGGGGAAAACTACGAGCAGTACTTC CSVGENYEQYF
TRBJ2-7 TRBV27 NA NA TGTGCCAGCAGTTTACGCGGCGCTACCTACGAGCAGTACTTC CASSLRGATYEQYF
TRBJ2-7 TRBV27 NA NA TGTGCCAGCAGTTTTGGACCTTCCTACGAGCAGTACTTC CASSFGPSYEQYF